This T cell receptor (beta chain) was sequenced for a study of T cell changes during pregnancy in multiple sclerosis. The CDR3 is 14 amino acids. Per the germline V gene, CDR1 is KGHSH and CDR2 is LQKENI. The ends lost 3 bases at V and 5 bases at J; junction bases unmatched: 4. Clones were read by immunoSEQ multiplex PCR, and TCRdb kept only the in-frame ones, dropping some. The repertoire holds about 40,000 clones, with around 94% as singletons. The chain has TRBV18 and TRBJ2-5, with 9 bases aligning to TRBD2. This TCR was sampled from a female donor with multiple sclerosis, enrolled in a pregnancy study. Source: peripheral blood, taken in the third trimester of pregnancy. The CDR3 DNA is TGTGCCAGCTCACCCTTAGCGGGAGTTGAGACCCAGTACTTC. Translated: CASSPLAGVETQYF.